Described below is a single T cell receptor (beta chain) sequence and its context. Its antigen is not known. This record comes from a study of identifying expanded T cells in peripheral blood. Sequenced by immunoSEQ multiplex PCR; TCRdb stores in-frame clones only, minus some. This table has 100,000 to 150,000 clones, about four fifths appearing once. Study-wide findings and caveats: Two-week clone count variance significantly increased as total template count grew.

The sequencing sample was made of blood. This TCR derives from a person between 18 and 75 years old in good health.

The CDR3 reads CASSLRDLGRETQYF. The CDR3 DNA follows: TGCGCCAGCAGCCTCCGGGACCTGGGGAGGGAGACCCAGTACTTC. V is TRBV10-2 and J is TRBJ2-5; D is perhaps TRBD2 (6 bases). The CDR3 spans 15 residues. The ends were cut back, 6 bases at V and 5 bases at J, with 19 bases in the middle. Germline V gene sequence: CDR1 WSHSY, CDR2 SAAADI.